This T cell receptor (beta chain) came from a study of T cells in Graves' hyperthyroidism and ophthalmopathy. This clonotype was seen a few times. Its matching antigen is unknown. Sequence at one end of the junction differs from germline and may be a read error. The PBMCs were taken from around 9.1 ml of fresh peripheral blood. TCR beta CDR3 regions were amplified from RNA. HTBI primers were employed in a first-round RT-PCR of the TCR CDR3. TCRdb itself ran the multiplex PCR reads through MiXCR, one entry per CDR3 protein. The sample consists of some 500,000 distinct CDR3 sequences, roughly an eighth of them appearing once. Study-level points and caveats: In validation, the model predicted ophthalmopathy. These predictions came a median 6.5 months before onset.

Sequenced: blood. This receptor was obtained from a woman aged 18-35 years with Graves' hyperthyroidism.

In DNA form, the CDR3 reads TGCAGTGCTAGAGATAAGCCTAGCCTTTTAACCGGGGAGCCGTTTTTT. Its protein is CSARDKPSLLTGEPFF. V is TRBV20-1 and J is TRBJ2-2; TRBD2 is a possible D gene (5 bases). This CDR3 contains 16 residues. CDR1 is DFQATT, CDR2 SNEGSKA, per germline (reference sequence).